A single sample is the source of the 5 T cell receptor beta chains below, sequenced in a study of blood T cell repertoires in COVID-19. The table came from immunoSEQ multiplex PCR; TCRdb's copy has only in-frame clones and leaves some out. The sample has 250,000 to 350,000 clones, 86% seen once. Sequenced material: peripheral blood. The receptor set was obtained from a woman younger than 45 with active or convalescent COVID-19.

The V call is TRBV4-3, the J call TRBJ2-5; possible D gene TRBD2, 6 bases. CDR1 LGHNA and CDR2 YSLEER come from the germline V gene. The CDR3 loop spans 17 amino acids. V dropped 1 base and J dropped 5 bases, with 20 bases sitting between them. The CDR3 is CASSQGVISGVMETQYF. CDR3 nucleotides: TGCGCCAGCAGCCAAGGGGTCATTTCGGGGGTGATGGAGACCCAGTACTTC.

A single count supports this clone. The CDR3 nucleotides are TGTGCCAGCAGCGTAGGACAGGGGGTTTGGTATGGCTACACCTTC. The encoded protein is CASSVGQGVWYGYTF. The genes are TRBV5-4 and TRBJ1-2; the match to TRBD1 covers 10 bases. Germline V gene lookup returns CDR1 SGHNT and CDR2 YYREEE (reference sequence). V gave up 4 bases and J gave up 5 bases; unmatched junction bases: 8. The CDR3 consists of 15 residues.

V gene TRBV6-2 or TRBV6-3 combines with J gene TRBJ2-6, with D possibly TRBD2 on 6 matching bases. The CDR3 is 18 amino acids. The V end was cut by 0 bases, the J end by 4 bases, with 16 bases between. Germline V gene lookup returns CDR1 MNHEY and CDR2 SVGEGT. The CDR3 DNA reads TGTGCCAGCAGTTACTCGATGTTCGGGGACTCAGGGGCCAACGTCCTGACTTTC. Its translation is CASSYSMFGDSGANVLTF.

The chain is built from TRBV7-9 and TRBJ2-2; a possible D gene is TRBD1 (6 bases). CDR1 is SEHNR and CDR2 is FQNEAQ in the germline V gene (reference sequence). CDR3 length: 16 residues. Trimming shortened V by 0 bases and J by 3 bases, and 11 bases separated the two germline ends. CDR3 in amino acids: CASSLAPQGYTGELFF. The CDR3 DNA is TGTGCCAGCAGCTTAGCGCCCCAGGGGTACACCGGGGAGCTGTTTTTT.

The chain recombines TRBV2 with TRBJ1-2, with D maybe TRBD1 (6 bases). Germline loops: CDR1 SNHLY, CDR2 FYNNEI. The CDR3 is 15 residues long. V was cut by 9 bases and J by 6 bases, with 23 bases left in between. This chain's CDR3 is CASVFMGAGEHGYTF. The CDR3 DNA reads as TGTGCCAGTGTCTTCATGGGGGCAGGGGAGCATGGCTACACCTTC.